Sequencing of this TCR beta chain was carried out in a study of blood T cell repertoires in COVID-19. Study details: Spain, Italy and the United States supplied samples that represented acute and convalescent COVID-19.

The J segment lost 3 bases and the V segment lost 1 base, leaving 0 bases of the junction unmatched. Germline values: CDR1 LGHNA, CDR2 YSLEER. CDR3 length: 15 amino acids. Using immunoSEQ multiplex PCR, the repertoire was profiled, and TCRdb retains in-frame clones only, with some absent. The repertoire holds roughly 120,000 clones, around 85% seen once, with around 3.2% in the top ten. This chain connects TRBV4-3 to TRBJ2-3, with 11 bases lining up with TRBD2. The sequenced sample consisted of peripheral blood. This receptor was taken from a woman over 75 with COVID-19, enrolled during active disease. The CDR3 coding sequence is TGCGCCAGCAGCCAAGGACTAGCGGGGACAGATACGCAGTATTTT. Translated: CASSQGLAGTDTQYF.